These T cell receptor beta chains were read from a single sample in a study of blood T cell repertoires in COVID-19. Using immunoSEQ multiplex PCR, the repertoire was profiled, and TCRdb retains in-frame clones only, with some absent. In the table there are roughly 270,000 clones, 65% to 90% of which are singletons. The sequenced sample consisted of peripheral blood. These receptors were taken from a man in his forties or fifties with active or convalescent COVID-19. The CDR3 runs from the conserved cysteine through the conserved F or W. The D gene is left open where the match is weak. Not every row has a clone size; where given, it reads once, few, many or a size class.

>-|TRBJ2-7|TRBD2|TRBV3-1/TRBV3-2
CASSHAGGYEQYF
TGTGCCAGCAGCCATGCGGGAGGCTACGAGCAGTACTTC
>once|TRBJ2-2|-|TRBV6-5
CASRVGHGPTGELFF
TGTGCCAGCCGCGTTGGTCATGGGCCCACCGGGGAGCTGTTTTTT
>-|TRBJ2-7|TRBD1|TRBV4-2
CASSQRQGESYEQYF
TGTGCCAGCAGCCAAAGACAGGGGGAGTCCTACGAGCAGTACTTC
>-|TRBJ2-5|-|TRBV3-1/TRBV3-2
CASSHKETQYF
TGTGCCAGCAGCCACAAAGAGACCCAGTACTTC
>-|TRBJ2-4|TRBD2|TRBV9
CASSPGGGLADADQYF
TGTGCCAGCAGCCCCGGGGGGGGACTAGCGGATGCAGATCAGTACTTC
>-|TRBJ1-1|-|TRBV6-5
CASRVGRATEAFF
TGTGCCAGCCGGGTCGGCAGGGCCACTGAAGCTTTCTTT
>-|TRBJ1-1|-|TRBV7-9
CASSPGAKTEAFF
TGTGCCAGCAGTCCTGGAGCAAAGACTGAAGCTTTCTTT
>once|TRBJ2-2|TRBD1|TRBV10-3
CAISELPGQGAQRNTGELFF
TGTGCCATCAGTGAGTTACCGGGACAGGGGGCTCAAAGAAACACCGGGGAGCTGTTTTTT
>once|TRBJ1-3|TRBD1|TRBV6-1
CASSELTGSGNTIYF
TGTGCCAGCAGTGAACTGACAGGGTCTGGAAACACCATATATTTT
>once|TRBJ2-1|TRBD2|TRBV6-5
CASHLDGRIANEQFF
TGTGCCAGCCACCTCGACGGGAGGATCGCCAATGAGCAGTTCTTC
>-|TRBJ2-1|TRBD2|TRBV9
CASSVSGNQQFF
TGTGCCAGCAGCGTTAGCGGGAATCAGCAGTTCTTC
>-|TRBJ1-2|TRBD1|TRBV18
CASSSSFRDRDWGYTF
TGTGCCAGCTCATCATCGTTTAGGGACAGGGACTGGGGCTACACCTTC
>-|TRBJ1-4|TRBD1|TRBV19
CASSIGTGINEKLFF
TGTGCCAGTAGCATCGGGACAGGTATTAATGAAAAACTGTTTTTT
>-|TRBJ1-3|-|TRBV10-2
CASSESRSSGNTIYF
TGCGCCAGCAGTGAGTCAAGGAGTTCTGGAAACACCATATATTTT
>-|TRBJ1-1|-|TRBV11-2
CASSLALARNTEAFF
TGTGCCAGCAGCTTAGCCCTGGCCAGAAACACTGAAGCTTTCTTT
>-|TRBJ2-3|-|TRBV9
CASSPLSAGADTQYF
TGTGCCAGCAGCCCCCTATCCGCGGGTGCAGATACGCAGTATTTT
>few|TRBJ1-1|-|TRBV2
CASSIEYTEAFF
TGTGCCAGCAGCATCGAGTACACTGAAGCTTTCTTT
>-|TRBJ1-1|-|TRBV6-4
CASSDLHLQMNTEAFF
TGTGCCAGCAGTGACCTCCATCTACAGATGAACACTGAAGCTTTCTTT
>-|TRBJ2-7|TRBD1|TRBV7-9
CASSPGTGSYEQYF
TGTGCCAGCAGCCCCGGGACAGGGAGCTACGAGCAGTACTTC
>-|TRBJ1-2|-|TRBV15
CATSPGQIYGYTF
TGTGCCACCAGCCCTGGGCAGATCTATGGCTACACCTTC
>-|TRBJ2-1|TRBD2|TRBV5-1
CASSLGFLAGDDEQFF
TGCGCCAGCAGCTTGGGCTTTCTAGCGGGAGACGATGAGCAGTTCTTC
>once|TRBJ2-5|-|TRBV9
CASSVDGLAETQYF
TGTGCCAGCAGCGTAGACGGCCTAGCGGAGACCCAGTACTTC
>-|TRBJ2-7|TRBD2|TRBV4-1
CASSASAGLAESYEQYF
TGCGCCAGCAGCGCTTCAGCGGGACTAGCGGAGTCCTACGAGCAGTACTTC
>-|TRBJ2-1|-|TRBV2
CASSDWTAGYNEQFF
TGTGCCAGCAGTGATTGGACCGCGGGGTACAATGAGCAGTTCTTC
>-|TRBJ2-3|-|TRBV30
CAWRSGRGDTQYF
TGTGCCTGGAGATCGGGTCGGGGGGATACGCAGTATTTT
>-|TRBJ1-5|-|TRBV27
CASSPTSTHARKPQHF
TGTGCCAGCAGTCCCACGAGTACGCACGCTAGGAAGCCCCAGCATTTT
>-|TRBJ1-2|TRBD1|TRBV11-2
CASSLGQGGYTF
TGTGCCAGCAGCTTAGGACAGGGCGGCTACACCTTC
>-|TRBJ2-3|-|TRBV7-9
CASSRRLDTDTQYF
TGTGCCAGCAGCCGCCGACTCGACACAGATACGCAGTATTTT
>-|TRBJ2-1|TRBD2|TRBV6-1
CASSVSGSPSRGSYNEQFF
TGTGCCAGCAGTGTTAGCGGGAGCCCCTCCCGGGGCTCCTACAATGAGCAGTTCTTC
>-|TRBJ2-1|TRBD2|TRBV7-9
CASSPRWGLAENNEQFF
TGTGCCAGCAGCCCTCGTTGGGGACTAGCGGAAAACAATGAGCAGTTCTTC
>-|TRBJ2-1|-|TRBV27
CASSPTRLVGEQFF
TGTGCCAGCAGTCCCACCCGACTAGTCGGGGAGCAGTTCTTC
>-|TRBJ1-4|-|TRBV5-1
CASSQRGDRLEKLFF
TGCGCCAGCAGCCAAAGGGGAGACAGGCTTGAAAAACTGTTTTTT
>-|TRBJ1-2|TRBD1|TRBV28
CASSLSTGTGTYGYTF
TGTGCCAGCAGTTTGAGTACCGGGACAGGGACCTATGGCTACACCTTC
>-|TRBJ2-5|-|TRBV5-4
CASSLGGRETQYF
TGTGCCAGCAGCTTGGGGGGGCGAGAGACCCAGTACTTC
>-|TRBJ1-1|-|TRBV7-9
CASSLLRPRANTEAFF
TGTGCCAGCAGCTTATTGCGCCCGAGAGCGAACACTGAAGCTTTCTTT
>few|TRBJ1-6|TRBD1|TRBV6-1
CASSGDRGLGDSPLHF
TGTGCCAGCAGTGGGGACAGGGGGCTTGGTGATTCACCCCTCCACTTT
>-|TRBJ1-2|TRBD1|TRBV7-9
CASSLSQGDDYTF
TGTGCCAGCAGCTTATCACAGGGGGACGACTACACCTTC
>-|TRBJ2-1|TRBD2|TRBV5-1
CASSGSGRSYNEQFF
TGCGCCAGCAGCGGAAGCGGGAGATCCTACAATGAGCAGTTCTTC
>-|TRBJ1-6|-|TRBV19
CASTTRGRTTPLHF
TGTGCCAGTACGACGCGGGGGAGGACGACACCCCTCCACTTT
>-|TRBJ1-3|-|TRBV6-6
CASRRLGNTIYF
TGTGCCTCAAGGCGGCTCGGAAACACCATATATTTT
>-|TRBJ2-5|-|TRBV7-2
CASSLLIETQYF
TGTGCCAGCAGCTTATTAATAGAGACCCAGTACTTC
>-|TRBJ2-7|-|TRBV5-1
CASSLEVGQIDEQYF
TGCGCCAGCAGCTTGGAAGTAGGACAGATAGACGAGCAGTACTTC
>-|TRBJ1-1|-|TRBV6-5
CASSSPREAFF
TGTGCCAGCAGTTCCCCCCGTGAAGCTTTCTTT
>-|TRBJ1-2|-|TRBV2
CASSEANRNYGYTF
TGTGCCAGCAGTGAAGCTAACCGGAACTATGGCTACACCTTC
>-|TRBJ2-1|TRBD1|TRBV18
CASSRDRLGDEQFF
TGTGCCAGCTCACGGGACAGGCTTGGGGATGAGCAGTTCTTC
>-|TRBJ2-3|TRBD2|TRBV4-1
CASSQATGTSGRANTQYF
TGCGCCAGCAGCCAAGCTACCGGGACTAGCGGGAGGGCCAATACGCAGTATTTT
>-|TRBJ1-4|-|TRBV15
CATSRQANEKLFF
TGTGCCACCAGCAGACAGGCAAATGAAAAACTGTTTTTT
>-|TRBJ2-3|-|TRBV11-3
CASSLSLGGDTQYF
TGTGCCAGCAGCCTCTCCCTAGGGGGAGATACGCAGTATTTT
>-|TRBJ2-1|-|TRBV13
CASSSSSYNEQFF
TGTGCCAGCAGCTCGAGCTCCTACAATGAGCAGTTCTTC
>-|TRBJ1-1|-|TRBV2
CASRKGALRPTEAFF
TGTGCCAGCAGGAAAGGCGCGCTGCGGCCCACTGAAGCTTTCTTT
>-|TRBJ2-2|TRBD2|TRBV3-1/TRBV3-2
CASSQGGLNTGELFF
TGTGCCAGCAGCCAAGGGGGACTAAACACCGGGGAGCTGTTTTTT
>-|TRBJ1-4|TRBD1|TRBV14
CASQRGREKLFF
TGTGCCAGCCAGAGGGGGCGCGAAAAACTGTTTTTT
>once|TRBJ1-1|TRBD1|TRBV7-9
CASILGQVNTEAFF
TGTGCCAGCATCTTGGGACAGGTGAACACTGAAGCTTTCTTT
>-|TRBJ1-5|-|TRBV6-5
CASSYTRDSQPQHF
TGTGCCAGCAGTTACACCAGGGATAGTCAGCCCCAGCATTTT
>few|TRBJ1-2|-|TRBV20-1
CSAPNGYTF
TGCAGTGCCCCTAATGGCTACACCTTC
>-|TRBJ1-3|-|TRBV4-1
CASSQEGGGMAARRLIYF
TGCGCCAGCAGCCAAGAGGGGGGGGGAATGGCAGCGAGGCGGCTCATATATTTT
>few|TRBJ1-5|TRBD1|TRBV11-2
CASSLRPGGDQPQHF
TGTGCCAGCAGCCTAAGGCCAGGGGGCGATCAGCCCCAGCATTTT